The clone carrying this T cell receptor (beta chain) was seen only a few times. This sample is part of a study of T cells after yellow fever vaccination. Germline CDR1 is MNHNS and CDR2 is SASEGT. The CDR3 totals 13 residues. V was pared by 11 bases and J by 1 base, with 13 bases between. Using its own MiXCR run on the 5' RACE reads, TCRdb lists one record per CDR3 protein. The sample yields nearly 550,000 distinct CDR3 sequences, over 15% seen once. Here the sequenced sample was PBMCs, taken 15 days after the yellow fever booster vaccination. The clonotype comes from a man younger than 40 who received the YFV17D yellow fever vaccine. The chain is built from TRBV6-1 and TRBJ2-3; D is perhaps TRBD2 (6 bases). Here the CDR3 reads CAVRPSGTDTQYF. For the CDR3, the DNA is TGTGCCGTCCGGCCTAGCGGCACAGATACGCAGTATTTT.